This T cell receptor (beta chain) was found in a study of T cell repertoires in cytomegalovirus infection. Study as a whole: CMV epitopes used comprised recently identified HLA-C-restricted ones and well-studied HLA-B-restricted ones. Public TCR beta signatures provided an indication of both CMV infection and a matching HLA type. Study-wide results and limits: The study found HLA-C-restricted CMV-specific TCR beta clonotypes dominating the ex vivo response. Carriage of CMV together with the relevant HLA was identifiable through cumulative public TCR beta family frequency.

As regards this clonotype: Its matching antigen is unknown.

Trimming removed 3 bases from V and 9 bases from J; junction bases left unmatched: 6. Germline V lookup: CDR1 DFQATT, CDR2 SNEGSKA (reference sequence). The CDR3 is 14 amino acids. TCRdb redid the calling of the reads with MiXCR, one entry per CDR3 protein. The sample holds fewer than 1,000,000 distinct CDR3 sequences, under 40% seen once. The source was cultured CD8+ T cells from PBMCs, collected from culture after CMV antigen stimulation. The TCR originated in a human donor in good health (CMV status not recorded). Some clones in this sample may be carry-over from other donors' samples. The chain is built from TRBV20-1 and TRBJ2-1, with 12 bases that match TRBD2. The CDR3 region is CSARSSGGVSEQFF. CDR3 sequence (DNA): TGCAGTGCTAGGTCTAGCGGGGGGGTCAGTGAGCAGTTCTTC.